This T cell receptor beta chain was recovered during a study of T cells in Graves' hyperthyroidism and ophthalmopathy. Study in general: Once the initial diagnosis was made, peripheral blood was obtained before any treatment.

This clonotype has at least ten counts. What it binds is unknown. Study-wide results and limits: From stable hyperthyroidism, ophthalmopathy was separated by a 13 V-J model.

Diagnoses used clinical symptoms, serum thyroxine and TRAb, thyroid ultrasound and orbital computed tomography. This blood was taken when hyperthyroidism was first diagnosed, before any ophthalmopathy symptoms existed. Amplification of TCR beta CDR3 regions was performed using RNA transcripts as template. TCR CDR3 underwent first-round RT-PCR with the HTBI primer set. MiXCR, run by TCRdb on the multiplex PCR reads, gives a single entry per CDR3 protein. The profile shows around 290,000 distinct CDR3 sequences, about an eighth of them singletons. The CDR3 consists of 16 residues. The V and J ends lost 4 bases and 6 bases respectively, with 16 bases between them. CDR1 and CDR2 from the germline V gene are KGHSH and LQKENI.

The sample consisted of blood. The receptor's source is a woman aged 25 to 39 with Graves' hyperthyroidism that later progressed to Graves' ophthalmopathy. V and J are TRBV18 and TRBJ1-6, with D possibly matching TRBD1 (5 bases). The chain's CDR3 is CASSLYSSDTNSPLHF. CDR3 DNA: TGTGCCAGCTCACTGTACAGTTCGGACACTAATTCACCCCTCCACTTT.